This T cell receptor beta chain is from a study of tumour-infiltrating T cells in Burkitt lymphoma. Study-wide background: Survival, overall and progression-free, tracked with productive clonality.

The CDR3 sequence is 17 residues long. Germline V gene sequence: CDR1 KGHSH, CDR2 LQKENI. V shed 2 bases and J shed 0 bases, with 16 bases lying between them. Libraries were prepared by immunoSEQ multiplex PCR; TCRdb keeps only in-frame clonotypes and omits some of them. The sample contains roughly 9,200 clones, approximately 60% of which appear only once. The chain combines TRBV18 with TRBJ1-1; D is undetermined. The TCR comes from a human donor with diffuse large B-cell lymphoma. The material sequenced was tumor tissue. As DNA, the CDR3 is TGTGCCAGCTCACCAAAGGTGAAGGGATCGGTGAACACTGAAGCTTTCTTT. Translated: CASSPKVKGSVNTEAFF.